The 24 T cell receptor beta chains below come from one sample, sequenced in a study of cytomegalovirus exposure and HLA in healthy donors. With 60 Vbeta and 13 Jbeta primers, the PCR was carried out. Method: immunoSEQ multiplex PCR; TCRdb's copy keeps in-frame clones and lacks some. The table has 130,000 or so clones, 76% seen once. Sequencing used PBMCs. All receptors derive from a man in his forties in good health and CMV-seronegative.

This rearrangement joins TRBV11-2 to TRBJ2-5; D remains unclear. The end of the DNA fits TRBJ2-7 better, so the J call may be wrong. The CDR3 has 13 residues. CDR1 SGHAT and CDR2 FQNNGV come from the germline V gene. CDR3 sequence (DNA): TGTGCCAGCAGCTTAGGATCCCCCTACGAGCAGTACTTC. This codes for CASSLGSPYEQYF.

V is TRBV27 and J is TRBJ2-2; TRBD2 matches 14 bases. Germline V lookup: CDR1 MNHEY, CDR2 SMNVEV (reference sequence). After removal of 7 bases from V and 6 bases from J, the junction contained 1 base not matched to a gene. The CDR3 consists of 14 residues. In DNA form, the CDR3 reads TGTGCCAGCAAGGGACTAGCGGGAGCCGGGGAGCTGTTTTTT. Protein sequence: CASKGLAGAGELFF.

This chain joins TRBV19 and TRBJ2-7; 7 bases line up with TRBD1. J lost 2 bases, V lost 9 bases, and 16 bases had no gene match. CDR3 length: 16 residues. The germline CDR1 and CDR2 sequences are LNHDA and SQIVND (reference sequence). The CDR3 here is CASLGQVLFVTYEQYF. CDR3 DNA sequence: TGTGCCAGCCTTGGACAGGTCCTTTTTGTGACCTACGAGCAGTACTTC.

This clone was counted a few times. The chain combines TRBV19 with TRBJ1-6, with 9 bases matching TRBD1. The CDR3 has 15 amino acids. Germline loops: CDR1 LNHDA, CDR2 SQIVND (reference sequence). V lost 5 bases, J lost 6 bases, and 5 bases stayed unmatched. The CDR3 is CASSSGQGFNSPLHF. The CDR3 region has the DNA TGTGCCAGTAGTTCGGGACAGGGATTTAATTCACCCCTCCACTTT.

This clone was seen a few times. The chain couples TRBV28 to TRBJ2-3, with 10 positions matching TRBD2. V gave up 6 bases and J gave up 6 bases; unmatched junction bases: 6. From germline, CDR1 is MDHEN and CDR2 SYDVKM. This CDR3 is built from 14 residues. In DNA form, the CDR3 reads TGTGCCAGCAGCCGTAGCGGGGGGACGGATACGCAGTATTTT. Encoded protein: CASSRSGGTDTQYF.

This clone came up a few times. The chain carries TRBV6-4 and TRBJ2-7; TRBD2 matches 12 bases. Germline V lookup: CDR1 MRHNA, CDR2 SNTAGT. The CDR3 has 19 residues. V was clipped by 2 bases and J by 5 bases; unmatched bases: 16. CDR3 loop: CASSDGGVASGRGRNEQYF. The CDR3 region has the DNA TGTGCCAGCAGTGACGGGGGGGTTGCTAGCGGGAGGGGCAGAAACGAGCAGTACTTC.

This chain links TRBV7-9 with TRBJ2-3, with a possible D match to TRBD1 (5 bases). V lost 1 base to trimming and J lost 0 bases, with 14 bases between them. Germline V CDR1 and CDR2: SEHNR, FQNEAQ (reference sequence). The CDR3 length is 17 residues. CDR3 amino acids: CASSLVEWTRSTDTQYF. In DNA, the CDR3 is TGTGCCAGCAGCTTAGTCGAGTGGACAAGGAGCACAGATACGCAGTATTTT.

The genes are TRBV2 and TRBJ2-3; D might be TRBD2 (6 bases). CDR1 is SNHLY, CDR2 FYNNEI, per germline. V lost 10 bases, J lost 0 bases, and 20 bases lay in between. The CDR3 contains 16 residues. CDR3 in DNA: TGTGCCACCCCCAGAGGAGGGGAATTAAGCACAGATACGCAGTATTTT. Protein sequence: CATPRGGELSTDTQYF.

The chain is built from TRBV6-5 and TRBJ2-1; TRBD2 matches 9 bases. V was clipped by 2 bases and J by 4 bases; unmatched bases: 3. The CDR3 runs to 15 residues. Germline-derived CDR1 and CDR2 are MNHEY and SVGAGI. The CDR3 DNA reads as TGTGCCAGCAGTTACGCCCTAGCGGGGTACAATGAGCAGTTCTTC. It specifies CASSYALAGYNEQFF.

The chain is built from TRBV4-3 and TRBJ2-3, with D tentatively TRBD1 (6 bases). CDR1 is LGHNA, CDR2 YSLEER, per germline. This CDR3 is 16 amino acids long. Trimming removed 0 bases at V and 0 bases at J, with 10 bases between. Here the CDR3 reads CASSQDFGQSTDTQYF. The DNA of the CDR3 is TGCGCCAGCAGCCAAGACTTTGGACAGAGCACAGATACGCAGTATTTT.

This rearrangement joins TRBV27 to TRBJ2-7; tentative D call: TRBD2 (7 bases). The CDR3 spans 14 residues. Germline-derived CDR1 and CDR2 are MNHEY and SMNVEV (reference sequence). The V and J ends lost 8 bases and 1 base respectively, with 15 bases between them. The CDR3 here is CASARGGASYEQYF. The CDR3 DNA is TGTGCCAGCGCCCGAGGGGGGGCTTCCTACGAGCAGTACTTC.

The rearrangement joins TRBV20-1 to TRBJ1-2, with 7 bases that match TRBD1. Trimming took 4 bases from V and 7 from J; bases not matched to a gene: 3. The V gene's germline CDR1 is DFQATT and CDR2 SNEGSKA (reference sequence). There are 11 residues in the CDR3. CDR3 bases: TGCAGTGCTACGACAGGGACTGGCTACACCTTC. The encoded protein is CSATTGTGYTF.

The chain links TRBV9 to TRBJ2-1; TRBD2 is a possible D gene (6 bases). V was pared by 4 bases and J by 9 bases, with 20 bases between. The CDR3 runs to 15 residues. Germline V lookup: CDR1 SGDLS, CDR2 YYNGEE. CDR3 DNA sequence: TGTGCCAGCAGCCCCGGGACTCCCAACCCCGGTGAGCAGTTCTTC. It yields the protein CASSPGTPNPGEQFF.

The V gene is TRBV4-3, the J gene TRBJ2-2; TRBD2 might be the D (5 bases). Germline CDR1 and CDR2: LGHNA and YSLEER. Trimming removed 0 bases at V and 7 bases at J, with 6 bases between. The CDR3 extends over 13 amino acids. DNA for the CDR3: TGCGCCAGCAGCCAAGATCGGGGCGGGGAGCTGTTTTTT. Translating gives CASSQDRGGELFF.

The chain is built from TRBV15 and TRBJ2-1, with 9 bases fitting TRBD1. Losses at the gene ends were 7 bases for V and 7 bases for J; bases not matched to a gene: 8. CDR1 is LNHNV and CDR2 is YYDKDF in the germline V gene (reference sequence). The CDR3 spans 14 residues. The CDR3 DNA is TGTGCCACCAACAAGGGGACAGGGAGGAATGAGCAGTTCTTC. It translates to CATNKGTGRNEQFF. Using reference TRBV15 and TRBJ2-1 for the parts outside the CDR3, the full variable domain is DAMVIQNPRYQVTQFGKPVTLSCSQTLNHNVMYWYQQKSSQAPKLLFHYYDKDFNNEADTPDNFQSRRPNTSFCFLDIRSPGLGDTAMYLCATNKGTGRNEQFFGPGTRLTVL.

This chain links TRBV14 with TRBJ2-2; TRBD1 aligns across 10 bases. The V and J ends lost 1 base and 5 bases, in that order; junction bases with no gene match: 10. The CDR3 spans 18 residues. Germline CDR1 is SGHDN and CDR2 is FVKESK. CDR3 sequence (DNA): TGTGCCAGCAGCCAAGGGGACAGGGGAATTTTGTGGACCGGGGAGCTGTTTTTT. This codes for CASSQGDRGILWTGELFF.

CDR3 in amino acids: CASSLAGVGGFNNEQFF. The CDR3 DNA follows: TGTGCCAGCAGCTTGGCCGGTGTGGGGGGGTTTAACAATGAGCAGTTCTTC. J is TRBJ2-1 and V is TRBV5-4; TRBD2 matches at 7 bases. With V trimmed by 0 bases and J by 5 bases, 11 bases remained unmatched. The CDR3 has 17 amino acids. CDR1 and CDR2 from the germline V gene are SGHNT and YYREEE (reference sequence).

The chain employs TRBV6-6 and TRBJ2-7; weak D call: TRBD1 (5 bases). Germline V CDR1 and CDR2: MNHNY, SVGAGI (reference sequence). Trimming removed 2 bases from V and 0 bases from J, with 11 bases in between. The length of the CDR3 is 15 residues. The chain's CDR3 is CASSYDSVSSYEQYF. DNA of the CDR3: TGTGCCAGCAGTTACGACAGCGTAAGCTCCTACGAGCAGTACTTC.

The chain employs TRBV6-5 and TRBJ2-7; possibly TRBD1 for D (7 bases). V shed 5 bases and J shed 5 bases, with 19 bases lying between them. CDR3 length: 15 amino acids. CDR1 and CDR2 (germline): MNHEY, SVGAGI. CDR3 loop: CASSPGGTDGNEQYF. In nucleotides, the CDR3 is TGTGCCAGCAGTCCAGGGGGGACCGACGGCAACGAGCAGTACTTC.

There are a few counts of this clone. This chain links TRBV18 with TRBJ2-7, with TRBD2 identical over 10 bases. The V gene's germline CDR1 is KGHSH and CDR2 LQKENI. This CDR3 spans 15 amino acids. Trimming at V came to 6 bases and at J to 3 bases, leaving 8 bases not matched to a gene. DNA of the CDR3: TGTGCCAGCTCCCCCGGGACTAGCGCCCTCTACGAGCAGTACTTC. It yields the protein CASSPGTSALYEQYF. The complete variable domain, with remaining parts taken from reference TRBV18 and TRBJ2-7, reads NAGVMQNPRHLVRRRGQEARLRCSPMKGHSHVYWYRQLPEEGLKFMVYLQKENIIDESGMPKERFSAEFPKEGPSILRIQQVVRGDSAAYFCASSPGTSALYEQYFGPGTRLTVT.

The J gene is TRBJ2-3, the V gene TRBV7-3; tentatively, D is TRBD2 (6 bases). This CDR3 has 11 amino acids. Germline V gene lookup returns CDR1 SGHTA and CDR2 FQGTGA. V was clipped by 6 bases and J by 5 bases, with 6 bases between them. The CDR3 bases are TGTGCCAGCAGGGGGGGAGATACGCAGTATTTT. Encoded protein: CASRGGDTQYF.

This clone was observed a handful of times. The chain employs TRBV10-2 and TRBJ2-1, with TRBD1 matching 8 bases. Germline V lookup: CDR1 WSHSY, CDR2 SAAADI. V lost 10 bases and J lost 4; bases outside the gene matches: 6. The CDR3 contains 13 residues. The CDR3, as DNA: TGCGCCACCACAGGACAGGGATACAATGAGCAGTTCTTC. It translates to CATTGQGYNEQFF.

This clone was detected once. The chain couples TRBV27 to TRBJ1-5, with a weak D call TRBD1 (6 bases). Germline lookup yields CDR1 MNHEY and CDR2 SMNVEV (reference sequence). Trimming pared 5 bases from V and 5 bases from J, leaving 16 bases between. The length of the CDR3 is 15 residues. The CDR3 sequence is CASSTGLRRDQPQHF. CDR3 sequence (DNA): TGTGCCAGCAGTACAGGGTTACGAAGGGATCAGCCCCAGCATTTT.

This chain joins TRBV5-4 and TRBJ2-1; a weak D match, TRBD1 (6 bases). Trimming pared 0 bases from V and 6 bases from J, leaving 7 bases between. Per germline, CDR1 SGHNT and CDR2 YYREEE (reference sequence). The CDR3 is 13 residues long. CDR3 nucleotide sequence: TGTGCCAGCAGCTTGGGGGGGCCCAATGAGCAGTTCTTC. As protein: CASSLGGPNEQFF.